This T cell receptor beta chain was recovered during a study of Graves' ophthalmopathy and Graves' hyperthyroidism. The CDR3 consists of 14 residues. Germline V gene sequence: CDR1 LNHNV, CDR2 YYDKDF (reference sequence). V shed 2 bases and J shed 5 bases, with 9 bases lying between them. This clonotype was picked up many times. Additional autoimmune diseases, uncontrolled infections, pregnancy or lactation disqualified patients. Diagnosis used clinical symptoms, serum thyroxine, TRAb, thyroid ultrasound and orbital computed tomography. From RNA, the CDR3 regions of TCR beta chains were amplified and sequenced. RT-PCR with HTBI primers came first, then second-round multiplex PCR. TCRdb re-called the multiplex PCR reads with MiXCR, one entry per CDR3 protein. The sample lists approximately 1.2 million distinct CDR3 sequences, roughly two fifths occurring once.

This clonotype originated in an adult man with Graves' hyperthyroidism. This chain joins TRBV15 and TRBJ2-2; D perhaps matches TRBD1 (5 bases). Sequencing was performed on peripheral blood or thyroid tissue (not recorded which). The CDR3 sequence: CATSRRRGTGELFF. The CDR3 region has the DNA TGTGCCACCAGCAGAAGAAGGGGAACCGGGGAGCTGTTTTTT.